This T cell receptor (beta chain) was identified in a study of T cell responses to AZD1222 COVID-19 vaccine. Both about-4-week and about-12-week second-dose recipients were combined. V lost 4 bases, J lost 2 bases, and 13 bases lay in between. CDR3 length: 14 amino acids. Germline CDR1 and CDR2: SGHRS and YFSETQ. Study-level results: Spike-specific TCR breadth and depth went up after people got two AZD1222 doses. No day 14 peak samples; only post-peak repertoires were characterized. Donors were largely white British and mainly female; clonal diversity was possibly underestimated.

The assay was immunoSEQ multiplex PCR, and TCRdb's table has in-frame clones only and misses some. Of 100,000 to 150,000 clones listed, roughly 93% are singletons. Concerning this clone itself: Its antigen is not known.

This material consisted of peripheral blood, taken 28 days after the second AZD1222 dose. The origin of this receptor is an adult who received the AZD1222 COVID-19 vaccine. This sequence joins TRBV5-1 and TRBJ2-7, with D perhaps matching TRBD1 (6 bases). CDR3 residues: CASSLKQGTYEQYF. Written as DNA, the CDR3 is TGCGCCAGCAGCCTCAAACAGGGTACCTACGAGCAGTACTTC.